The clone carrying this TCR beta chain was counted a few times. Antigen specificity is unknown. This sample was taken from a study of early T cells in non-severe SARS-CoV-2 infection. The overall study: Sequencing targeted bulk RNA from unsorted whole blood, leaving chains unpaired. Points from the study as a whole: Private and CD4 specificities were missed by VDJdb matching, which favored anti-spike CD8 responses.

V lost 1 base and J 3 bases, leaving 12 bases between the germline ends. The CDR3 is 15 amino acids. The germline CDR1 and CDR2 sequences are SEHNR and FQNEAQ (reference sequence). cDNA molecules, individually, were tagged with unique molecular identifiers. TCRdb recomputed calls from the 5' RACE reads with MiXCR, one row per CDR3 protein. The table records around 63,000 distinct CDR3 sequences, roughly 13% of them present only once. The TCR sequence derives from an adult who was a healthcare worker with PCR-confirmed SARS-CoV-2 infection or an uninfected control (not recorded which). The sequencing input was whole blood. The rearrangement uses TRBV7-9 and TRBJ1-1; D is unresolved. The CDR3 DNA is TGTGCCAGCAGCTTAGGGGCCCCCGGGCACACTGAAGCTTTCTTT. It codes for CASSLGAPGHTEAFF.